These 27 T cell receptor beta chains were all obtained from the same sample, sequenced in a study of blood T cells in healthy people across ages. Using a J-beta primer mix together with a sample-barcoded 5' primer, a second PCR was run for roughly 7 to 11 cycles. MiXCR, run by TCRdb on the 5' RACE reads, gives a single entry per CDR3 protein. The sample has roughly 1.7 million distinct CDR3 sequences, about 32% seen once. Sequencing input: blood. These receptor sequences come from a woman aged 30 to 39 in good health.

This clonotype was seen only a few times. The chain is built from TRBV24-1 and TRBJ2-5, with a weak D call TRBD2 (6 bases). This CDR3 is 15 amino acids long. Looked up from germline, CDR1 is KGHDR and CDR2 is SFDVKD. V gave up 4 bases and J gave up 3 bases, with 14 bases separating them. CDR3 protein: CATSDSGVAEETQYF. The DNA for the CDR3 is TGTGCCACCAGTGACTCGGGAGTAGCGGAAGAGACCCAGTACTTC.

The chain employs TRBV6-6 and TRBJ2-7, with D possibly called TRBD1 or TRBD2 (5 bases each). The CDR3 is 15 residues long. V dropped 11 bases and J dropped 5 bases, with 25 bases sitting between them. In germline, CDR1 is MNHNY, CDR2 SVGAGI (reference sequence). The CDR3, as DNA: TGTGCCGGCTCCGGGTACGGGGCGCTTTCTAACGAGCAGTACTTC. Encoded protein: CAGSGYGALSNEQYF.

This clonotype showed up just a few times. This chain uses TRBV7-2 with TRBJ2-3, with 9 nucleotides matching TRBD2. The CDR3 runs 18 residues. Losses at the gene ends were 1 base for V and 6 bases for J; bases not matched to a gene: 14. Germline assignment: CDR1 SGHTA and CDR2 FQGNSA. The CDR3 coding sequence is TGTGCCAGCAGCTTAGGTGCTAGCGGGGCCCGCATCGTGGATACGCAGTATTTT. It codes for CASSLGASGARIVDTQYF.

The chain combines TRBV2 with TRBJ2-3, with 8 bases identical to TRBD2. V lost 3 bases to trimming and J lost 4 bases; unmatched junction nucleotides: 0. The CDR3 consists of 13 residues. Germline V gene lookup returns CDR1 SNHLY and CDR2 FYNNEI. The CDR3 DNA is TGTGCCAGCAGTGACGGGGGGGCAGATACGCAGTATTTT. Residues: CASSDGGADTQYF.

The chain is built from TRBV6-5 and TRBJ1-1; D gene ambiguous. Germline CDR1 and CDR2: MNHEY and SVGAGI. The germline V and J ends were trimmed by 10 bases and 1 base, with 13 bases remaining between them. The CDR3 is 13 amino acids. CDR3 bases: TGTGCCACCCGTTCTGAGGGGAACACTGAAGCTTTCTTT. This gives the protein CATRSEGNTEAFF.

A word on this clonotype: Germline and junction disagree at one end, which may indicate a read error. This rearrangement joins TRBV5-1 to TRBJ2-3; TRBD1 or TRBD2 may be the D gene (6 bases each). There are 15 residues in the CDR3. Looked up from germline, CDR1 is SGHRS and CDR2 is YFSETQ. The CDR3 reads CAGRRGDSWADTQYF. The CDR3 nucleotides are TGCGCCGGCAGAAGGGGGGACTCCTGGGCAGATACGCAGTATTTT.

This clonotype was detected a few times. The chain has TRBV29-1 and TRBJ1-4; 8 bases line up with TRBD1. The CDR3 sequence is 16 residues long. V shed 0 bases, J shed 8 bases, and the junction held 11 bases outside the gene matches. Germline loops: CDR1 SQVTM, CDR2 ANQGSEA. The chain's CDR3 is CSVEDPSQGAGEKLFF. The CDR3 DNA reads TGCAGCGTTGAAGATCCATCCCAGGGGGCTGGGGAAAAACTGTTTTTT.

The genes are TRBV7-9 and TRBJ1-5; the match to TRBD1 covers 7 bases. The V segment lost 5 bases and the J segment 5 bases; nucleotides outside the gene matches: 6. Germline V gives CDR1 SEHNR, CDR2 FQNEAQ (reference sequence). The CDR3 sequence is 14 residues long. The CDR3 is CASSITGADQPQHF. CDR3 nucleotide sequence: TGTGCCAGCAGCATTACAGGGGCGGATCAGCCCCAGCATTTT.

This clonotype showed up just a few times. CDR3 sequence (DNA): TGTGCCACCAGTGCCCAAGGAGGGGAGGGCCGTTACGAGCAGTACTTC. As protein: CATSAQGGEGRYEQYF. This chain uses TRBV24-1 with TRBJ2-7; TRBD2 aligns across 7 bases. Trimming removed 5 bases from V and 4 bases from J; junction bases left unmatched: 13. The CDR3 is 16 residues long. CDR1 KGHDR and CDR2 SFDVKD come from the germline V gene.

The CDR3 region has the DNA TGTGCCAGCAGCCCTCTCAGCCGACAGGGCTACACCTTC. Residues: CASSPLSRQGYTF. This chain links TRBV12-3 or TRBV12-4 with TRBJ1-2, with D maybe TRBD1 (5 bases). The CDR3 runs to 13 residues. Trimming took 6 bases from V and 8 from J, leaving 16 bases between them.

This clonotype came up a few times. The chain recombines TRBV27 with TRBJ1-2; 7 positions match TRBD1. Germline trimming cut 5 bases from V and 3 bases from J; bases unmatched to any gene: 9. CDR1 and CDR2 (germline): MNHEY, SMNVEV (reference sequence). This CDR3 contains 15 residues. CDR3 in DNA: TGTGCCAGCAGTGCGCTGCGACAGGGCGACTATGGCTACACCTTC. As protein: CASSALRQGDYGYTF.

This clonotype was counted a few times. The chain combines TRBV27 with TRBJ2-1, with D possibly TRBD1 on 5 matching bases. This CDR3 has 12 residues. Germline CDR1 is MNHEY and CDR2 is SMNVEV (reference sequence). Between the trimmed V and J ends, which lost 9 bases and 3 bases, there was a span of 9 bases. CDR3 sequence (DNA): TGTGCCAGTGGACATCGCTACAATGAGCAGTTCTTC. It specifies CASGHRYNEQFF.

Note on this clonotype: One junction end does not reproduce the germline sequence, and a read error may be involved. V is TRBV7-9 and J is TRBJ2-3; D may be TRBD1 or TRBD2 (6 bases each). This CDR3 region has 14 residues. Germline loops: CDR1 SEHNR, CDR2 FQNEAQ (reference sequence). The CDR3 DNA is TGTGCCAACAGCTTATTTCGGGGGCCCGATACGCAGTATTTT. Residues: CANSLFRGPDTQYF.

The rearrangement joins TRBV15 to TRBJ2-1; the D gene is possibly TRBD2 (5 bases). Germline CDR1 and CDR2: LNHNV and YYDKDF (reference sequence). V lost 4 bases and J 7 bases, leaving 11 bases between the germline ends. There are 13 residues in the CDR3. As DNA, the CDR3 is TGTGCCACCAGCACATCAGCGGTAAATGAGCAGTTCTTC. This translates into CATSTSAVNEQFF.

In this sample, this clonotype turned up a few times. CDR3 amino acids: CASSLRTGDNQPQHF. The CDR3 region has the DNA TGTGCCAGCAGCTTACGGACAGGGGACAATCAGCCCCAGCATTTT. V and J are TRBV7-2 and TRBJ1-5; 9 bases fit TRBD1. V dropped 2 bases and J dropped 3; count of bases not matched to a gene: 2. The CDR3 loop spans 15 amino acids. The V gene's germline CDR1 is SGHTA and CDR2 FQGNSA.

V usage is TRBV20-1 and J usage is TRBJ2-3; 8 bases map to TRBD1. The CDR3 covers 14 residues. After removal of 6 bases from V and 4 bases from J, the junction contained 9 bases not matched to a gene. CDR1 and CDR2 (germline): DFQATT, SNEGSKA (reference sequence). CDR3 bases: TGCAGTGCCCAGAAGGACAGGGAAGCAGATACGCAGTATTTT. Protein sequence: CSAQKDREADTQYF.

This clonotype was seen at least ten times. The chain is built from TRBV10-3 and TRBJ1-5; no definite D call. Trimming removed 3 bases from V and 1 base from J, with 7 bases in between. Germline V gene sequence: CDR1 ENHRY, CDR2 SYGVKD. The CDR3 runs to 14 residues. The CDR3 DNA sequence: TGTGCCATCAGTGACTTACAGAGCAATCAGCCCCAGCATTTT. Translated, it gives CAISDLQSNQPQHF.

The table lists this clonotype with a few counts. A much more abundant neighbour one base away suggests this may be a read error. The V gene is TRBV3-1, the J gene TRBJ2-7; 11 bases map to TRBD2. CDR3 length equals 15 residues. The trim removed 4 bases at V and 3 bases at J, leaving 5 bases unmatched. Germline CDR1 and CDR2: LGHDT and YNNKEL (reference sequence). CDR3 in amino acids: CASSPATSGIYEQYF. CDR3 coding DNA: TGTGCCAGCAGCCCCGCGACTAGCGGGATCTACGAGCAGTACTTC.

This clonotype was observed a few times. The V call is TRBV5-1, the J call TRBJ2-5, with D possibly being TRBD1 (6 bases). Trimming took off 2 bases at V and 1 base at J, with 15 bases between the two ends. The CDR3 is 16 amino acids. In germline, CDR1 is SGHRS, CDR2 YFSETQ. The CDR3 region has the DNA TGCGCCAGCAGCTTAGACTCCTGGGGGCGCCAAGAGACCCAGTACTTC. Its protein product is CASSLDSWGRQETQYF.

The chain couples TRBV4-2 to TRBJ2-1; 9 bases agree with TRBD1. CDR3 length equals 13 residues. J lost 7 bases, V lost 5 bases, and 3 bases had no gene match. Germline V gene lookup returns CDR1 LGHNA and CDR2 YNFKEQ. CDR3 bases: TGTGCCAGCAGCAAGGGACAGGGAAATGAGCAGTTCTTC. Protein: CASSKGQGNEQFF.

This clonotype showed up just a few times. The chain joins TRBV12-3 or TRBV12-4 to TRBJ1-4, with unresolved D. Trimming left V 7 bases short and J 10 bases short, with 10 bases between. The CDR3 sequence is 11 residues long. The CDR3: CASTLGGKLFF. In DNA, the CDR3 is TGTGCCAGCACACTCGGAGGAAAACTGTTTTTT.

This clonotype was detected a few times. V and J are TRBV5-1 and TRBJ2-7; tentatively, D is TRBD1 (6 bases). V was shortened by 3 bases and J by 6 bases, with 13 bases between the two germline ends. Germline V lookup: CDR1 SGHRS, CDR2 YFSETQ. The CDR3 sequence is 13 residues long. The CDR3 region has the DNA TGCGCCAGCAGCTCAGGACAGATGGGCGAGCAGTACTTC. This codes for CASSSGQMGEQYF.

To note about this clonotype: One end of the junction varies from germline; a read error may be responsible. The chain joins TRBV28 to TRBJ2-7; D remains unclear. CDR1 and CDR2 (germline): MDHEN, SYDVKM. This CDR3 contains 12 residues. The DNA for the CDR3 is TGTGCCTGCAGTGCCCCTTCCTACGAGCAGTACTTC. Its translation: CACSAPSYEQYF.

This clonotype was detected a few times. This rearrangement joins TRBV6-1 to TRBJ1-6; no firm D call. V dropped 3 bases and J dropped 0 bases, with 15 bases sitting between them. CDR3 length equals 18 residues. Germline V CDR1 and CDR2: MNHNS, SASEGT. The CDR3 sequence is CASSDPGGRSSYNSPLHF. DNA for the CDR3: TGTGCCAGCAGTGACCCTGGCGGCAGAAGCTCCTATAATTCACCCCTCCACTTT.

This clonotype was found a few times. V and J are TRBV6-1 and TRBJ2-3, with 8 bases fitting TRBD2. Germline CDR1 is MNHNS and CDR2 is SASEGT. The CDR3 is 16 residues long. Unmatched junction bases numbered 10, after V lost 6 bases and J lost 2 bases. The CDR3 sequence is CASSPRNSGATDTQYF. The CDR3 DNA reads TGTGCCAGCAGCCCCCGAAATAGCGGGGCCACAGATACGCAGTATTTT.

J is TRBJ2-7 and V is TRBV9, with D possibly TRBD2 on 5 matching bases. There are 14 residues in the CDR3. Trimming pared 2 bases from V and 4 bases from J, leaving 13 bases between. CDR1 is SGDLS, CDR2 YYNGEE, per germline. The CDR3 DNA reads as TGTGCCAGCAGCGTCTCCGAGGGTAGGTACGAGCAGTACTTC. The encoded protein is CASSVSEGRYEQYF.

The table lists this clonotype with a few counts. The V and J genes are TRBV11-2 and TRBJ2-3; 7 bases line up with TRBD1. J was trimmed by 0 bases and V by 1 base; bases with no gene match: 7. This CDR3 comprises 17 residues. CDR1 and CDR2 from the germline V gene are SGHAT and FQNNGV. CDR3: CASSLVQGFSSTDTQYF. The CDR3 coding sequence is TGTGCCAGCAGCTTAGTACAGGGGTTTAGTAGCACAGATACGCAGTATTTT.